Below are 25 T cell receptor beta chains sequenced from a single sample in a study of T cell responses to AZD1222 COVID-19 vaccine. TCRdb's copy holds only in-frame clones and misses some; the assay was immunoSEQ multiplex PCR. The sample shows more than 150,000 clones, roughly 94% of them seen only once. The source was peripheral blood, collected 28 days after the second AZD1222 dose. These receptors all stem from an adult who received the AZD1222 COVID-19 vaccine.

The chain carries TRBV14 and TRBJ2-7; TRBD1 agrees at 8 bases. V shed 0 bases, J shed 4 bases, and the junction held 11 bases outside the gene matches. Germline V gene sequence: CDR1 SGHDN, CDR2 FVKESK. CDR3 length: 17 amino acids. The CDR3 DNA reads TGTGCCAGCAGCCAAGATCGGAGCGGACAGGGTCGATACGAGCAGTACTTC. It codes for CASSQDRSGQGRYEQYF. The full variable domain, in which reference TRBV14 and TRBJ2-7 provide the parts outside the CDR3, is EAGVTQFPSHSVIEKGQTVTLRCDPISGHDNLYWYRRVMGKEIKFLLHFVKESKQDESGMPNNRFLAERTGGTYSTLKVQPAELEDSGVYFCASSQDRSGQGRYEQYFGPGTRLTVT.

The chain is built from TRBV9 and TRBJ1-4, with 10 positions matching TRBD1. Trimming removed 2 bases from V and 4 bases from J; junction bases left unmatched: 8. Germline assignment: CDR1 SGDLS and CDR2 YYNGEE. This CDR3 is 17 amino acids long. The CDR3 here is CASSVGLGQGVNEKLFF. CDR3 nucleotides: TGTGCCAGCAGCGTCGGCCTAGGACAGGGGGTTAATGAAAAACTGTTTTTT.

V usage is TRBV6-2 or TRBV6-3 and J usage is TRBJ1-3; tentative D call: TRBD1 (5 bases). The CDR3 loop spans 16 amino acids. The V end lost 2 bases, the J end lost 0 bases, and 11 bases lay between the germline ends. CDR1 is MNHEY, CDR2 SVGEGT, per germline. CDR3 in DNA: TGTGCCAGCAGTTACCTCAGGGTCGCCTCTGGAAACACCATATATTTT. This codes for CASSYLRVASGNTIYF.

The chain links TRBV6-1 to TRBJ1-2; D is undetermined. V gave up 1 base and J gave up 5 bases, with 5 bases separating them. The CDR3 consists of 12 residues. CDR1 MNHNS and CDR2 SASEGT come from the germline V gene. The CDR3 loop is CASSEGTYGYTF. The CDR3, as DNA: TGTGCCAGCAGTGAAGGGACTTATGGCTACACCTTC.

The genes are TRBV28 and TRBJ1-4; D call uncertain. The germline CDR1 and CDR2 sequences are MDHEN and SYDVKM. Deletions cut 7 bases from V and 8 bases from J, with 20 bases between. The CDR3 length is 15 residues. The DNA of the CDR3 is TGTGCCAGCACTCCGCGGGTGGGGTTACTAGAAAAACTGTTTTTT. Its protein is CASTPRVGLLEKLFF.

This sequence joins TRBV7-2 and TRBJ2-7, with TRBD1 matching over 7 bases. The CDR3 runs to 15 residues. Germline V gene data show CDR1 as SGHTA and CDR2 as FQGNSA. V was clipped by 6 bases and J by 3 bases; unmatched bases: 11. CDR3 sequence reads: CASSSAGTANYEQYF. CDR3 in DNA: TGTGCCAGCAGTTCAGCAGGGACAGCCAACTACGAGCAGTACTTC. The full variable domain, its missing parts supplied by reference TRBV7-2 and TRBJ2-7, is GAGVSQSPSNKVTEKGKDVELRCDPISGHTALYWYRQSLGQGLEFLIYFQGNSAPDKSGLPSDRFSAERTGGSVSTLTIQRTQQEDSAVYLCASSSAGTANYEQYFGPGTRLTVT.

The J gene is TRBJ1-5, the V gene TRBV19; TRBD1 might be the D (6 bases). Trimming took 4 bases from V and 4 from J, leaving 11 bases between them. Germline lookup yields CDR1 LNHDA and CDR2 SQIVND (reference sequence). The CDR3 loop spans 14 amino acids. CDR3 sequence reads: CASSTIQGNQPQHF. Here the CDR3 DNA reads TGTGCCAGTAGTACGATCCAGGGGAATCAGCCCCAGCATTTT.

The chain uses TRBV2 and TRBJ2-1; 7 nucleotides agree with TRBD2. The V and J ends lost 2 bases and 11 bases, in that order; junction bases with no gene match: 12. Germline values: CDR1 SNHLY, CDR2 FYNNEI. The CDR3 runs to 15 residues. The CDR3 DNA sequence: TGTGCCAGCAGTGAACTAGCGGCAAGGGCCGGGCAGCAGTTCTTC. Residues: CASSELAARAGQQFF.

V and J are TRBV5-4 and TRBJ2-2; 11 nucleotides agree with TRBD2. There are 17 residues in the CDR3. Germline CDR1 and CDR2: SGHNT and YYREEE (reference sequence). With 0 bases clipped from V and 5 bases from J, the junction kept 6 bases outside the gene matches. CDR3 sequence: CASSLGGLAGGTGELFF. The CDR3 nucleotides read TGTGCCAGCAGCTTGGGAGGCCTAGCGGGAGGAACCGGGGAGCTGTTTTTT. The full variable domain, with the rest looked up from reference TRBV5-4 and TRBJ2-2, is ETGVTQSPTHLIKTRGQQVTLRCSSQSGHNTVSWYQQALGQGPQFIFQYYREEENGRGNFPPRFSGLQFPNYSSELNVNALELDDSALYLCASSLGGLAGGTGELFFGEGSRLTVL.

This clone has a single count. The V gene is TRBV11-2, the J gene TRBJ1-2, with D uncertain. V gave up 7 bases and J gave up 0 bases, with 21 bases separating them. The CDR3 has 17 amino acids. CDR1 is SGHAT and CDR2 is FQNNGV in the germline V gene. In nucleotides, the CDR3 is TGTGCCAGCACCTCCGACTGGGCCTCCGCGTCTAACTATGGCTACACCTTC. It translates to CASTSDWASASNYGYTF. Filled out from reference TRBV11-2 and TRBJ1-2, the complete variable domain reads EAGVAQSPRYKIIEKRQSVAFWCNPISGHATLYWYQQILGQGPKLLIQFQNNGVVDDSQLPKDRFSAERLKGVDSTLKIQPAKLEDSAVYLCASTSDWASASNYGYTFGSGTRLTVV.

CDR3 amino acids: CASSDGGPRGYTF. CDR3 sequence (DNA): TGTGCCAGCAGCGATGGGGGTCCGAGAGGCTACACCTTC. The chain links TRBV4-2 to TRBJ1-2; D perhaps matches TRBD1 (5 bases). V was shortened by 5 bases and J by 8 bases, with 15 bases between the two germline ends. CDR3 length equals 13 residues. Germline values: CDR1 LGHNA, CDR2 YNFKEQ.

This chain joins TRBV27 and TRBJ2-2; 7 positions match TRBD2. CDR1 is MNHEY and CDR2 is SMNVEV in the germline V gene (reference sequence). After removal of 2 bases from V and 2 bases from J, the junction contained 5 bases not matched to a gene. CDR3 length: 16 amino acids. The CDR3 sequence is CASSLLSGGNTGELFF. The DNA of the CDR3 is TGTGCCAGCAGTTTACTTTCGGGAGGTAACACCGGGGAGCTGTTTTTT.

The chain uses TRBV19 and TRBJ1-2; possible D gene TRBD1, 6 bases. The germline V gene encodes CDR1 LNHDA and CDR2 SQIVND (reference sequence). The length of the CDR3 is 15 residues. Trimming cost V 2 bases and J 3 bases, with 13 bases left between them. CDR3 DNA sequence: TGTGCCAGTAGTATATACAGGAGACAGGACTATGGCTACACCTTC. Residues: CASSIYRRQDYGYTF. Drawing the rest from reference TRBV19 and TRBJ1-2, the complete variable domain is DGGITQSPKYLFRKEGQNVTLSCEQNLNHDAMYWYRQDPGQGLRLIYYSQIVNDFQKGDIAEGYSVSREKKESFPLTVTSAQKNPTAFYLCASSIYRRQDYGYTFGSGTRLTVV.

This clone was recorded once. The chain is built from TRBV3-1 (or the pseudogene TRBV3-2) and TRBJ2-1, with D possibly TRBD1 on 5 matching bases. In germline, CDR1 is LGHDT, CDR2 YNNKEL (reference sequence). The length of the CDR3 is 12 residues. The V end lost 4 bases, the J end lost 7 bases, and 8 bases lay between the germline ends. The CDR3 nucleotides are TGTGCCAGCAGCCTCAGGGAAAATGAGCAGTTCTTC. Translation gives CASSLRENEQFF.

This clone was detected a few times. The chain is built from TRBV19 and TRBJ1-4; D call uncertain. The CDR3 sequence is 14 residues long. V lost 10 bases to trimming and J lost 3 bases, with 15 bases between them. CDR1 and CDR2 (germline): LNHDA, SQIVND (reference sequence). The CDR3 DNA follows: TGTGCCACTACAGAGGGAACTTCTAATGAAAAACTGTTTTTT. Translation gives CATTEGTSNEKLFF.

The V gene is TRBV2, the J gene TRBJ1-3; TRBD1 matches at 10 bases. The CDR3 has 19 residues. Germline loops: CDR1 SNHLY, CDR2 FYNNEI. Trimming cost V 6 bases and J 0 bases; bases outside gene matches: 14. The CDR3 DNA follows: TGTGCCAGCAGGCCTGGGACAGGGGTGATTATCGGCTCTGGAAACACCATATATTTT. Translation gives CASRPGTGVIIGSGNTIYF.

The chain uses TRBV7-8 and TRBJ2-5; D is uncertain. The CDR3 consists of 14 residues. CDR1 is SGHVS and CDR2 is FQNEAQ in the germline V gene. With 5 bases removed from V and 5 bases from J, the gap between germline ends came to 15 bases. CDR3 in amino acids: CASSPPSLRETQYF. The CDR3 DNA sequence: TGTGCCAGCAGCCCGCCCTCGCTACGGGAGACCCAGTACTTC.

The V gene is TRBV27, the J gene TRBJ2-4, with TRBD2 matching 7 bases. This CDR3 contains 16 residues. J lost 2 bases, V lost 3 bases, and 7 bases had no gene match. Germline values: CDR1 MNHEY, CDR2 SMNVEV (reference sequence). The CDR3 loop is CASSLAGGTTKNIQYF. The CDR3 nucleotides read TGTGCCAGCAGTTTGGCAGGCGGGACTACCAAAAACATTCAGTACTTC.

The chain links TRBV3-1 (or the pseudogene TRBV3-2) to TRBJ1-1; the match to TRBD1 covers 10 bases. Germline V gives CDR1 LGHDT, CDR2 YNNKEL (reference sequence). Losses at the gene ends were 8 bases for V and 6 bases for J; bases not matched to a gene: 12. The CDR3 has 15 residues. The CDR3 sequence is CASRSRGQGISEAFF. Here the CDR3 DNA reads TGTGCCAGCCGAAGCCGGGGACAGGGGATATCTGAAGCTTTCTTT.

The chain uses TRBV30 and TRBJ2-1, with a weak D call TRBD2 (6 bases). The germline CDR1 and CDR2 sequences are GTSNPN and SVGIG (reference sequence). Trimming stripped 3 bases from V and 4 bases from J, with 10 bases between. The CDR3 sequence is 13 residues long. CDR3 loop: CAWSSAGYNEQFF. CDR3 sequence (DNA): TGTGCCTGGAGCTCGGCGGGATACAATGAGCAGTTCTTC. Drawing the rest from reference TRBV30 and TRBJ2-1, the complete variable domain is SQTIHQWPATLVQPVGSPLSLECTVEGTSNPNLYWYRQAAGRGLQLLFYSVGIGQISSEVPQNLSASRPQDRQFILSSKKLLLSDSGFYLCAWSSAGYNEQFFGPGTRLTVL.

A few counts support this clone. CDR3 DNA: TGTGCCAGCAGTGATGAGACAGGGGGCGCGTACAATGAGCAGTTCTTC. This translates into CASSDETGGAYNEQFF. The V call is TRBV6-1, the J call TRBJ2-1, with TRBD1 matching over 10 bases. After removal of 3 bases from V and 4 bases from J, the junction contained 6 bases not matched to a gene. CDR3 size: 16 residues. The germline CDR1 and CDR2 sequences are MNHNS and SASEGT.

CDR3 DNA: TGTGCCAGCAGCTCCCGGGGACAGGTGGGGAATTCACCCCTCCACTTT. This sequence encodes CASSSRGQVGNSPLHF. The chain recombines TRBV13 with TRBJ1-6, with 8 bases matching TRBD1. Germline assignment: CDR1 PRHDT and CDR2 FYEKMQ (reference sequence). The CDR3 is 16 amino acids. J gave up 7 bases and V 4 bases, and 9 bases lay outside the gene matches.

The chain carries TRBV4-3 and TRBJ2-7; 8 nucleotides align to TRBD1. This CDR3 comprises 16 residues. J lost 5 bases, V lost 0 bases, and 9 bases had no gene match. Germline values: CDR1 LGHNA, CDR2 YSLEER. CDR3: CASSQDLRGRVDEQYF. The CDR3 nucleotides read TGCGCCAGCAGCCAAGATCTCAGGGGGCGCGTAGACGAGCAGTACTTC.

The chain joins TRBV12-3 or TRBV12-4 to TRBJ1-1; D uncertain. CDR3 length: 10 residues. The V end was cut by 1 base, the J end by 10 bases, with 4 bases between. The CDR3 loop reads CASSLVGAFF. DNA of the CDR3: TGTGCCAGCAGTTTAGTAGGAGCTTTCTTT.

CDR3 loop: CAWSGGSYSYNEQFF. Here the CDR3 DNA reads TGTGCCTGGAGTGGGGGGTCCTACTCCTACAATGAGCAGTTCTTC. V usage is TRBV30 and J usage is TRBJ2-1; the D gene could be TRBD1 or TRBD2 (5 bases each). V lost 1 base and J lost 0, with 10 bases in between. Germline V gives CDR1 GTSNPN, CDR2 SVGIG (reference sequence). The CDR3 has 15 residues.